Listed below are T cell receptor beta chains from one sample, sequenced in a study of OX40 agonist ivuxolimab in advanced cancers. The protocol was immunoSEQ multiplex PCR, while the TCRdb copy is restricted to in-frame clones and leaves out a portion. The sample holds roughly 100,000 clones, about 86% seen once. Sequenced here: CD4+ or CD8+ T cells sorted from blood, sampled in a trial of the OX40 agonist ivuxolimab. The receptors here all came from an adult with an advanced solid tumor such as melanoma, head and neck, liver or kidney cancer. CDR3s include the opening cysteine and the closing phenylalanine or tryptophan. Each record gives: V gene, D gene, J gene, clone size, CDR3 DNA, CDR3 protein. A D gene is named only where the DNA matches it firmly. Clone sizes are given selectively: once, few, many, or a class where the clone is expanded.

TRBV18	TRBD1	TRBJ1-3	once	TGTGCCAGCTCACCCCGGACAGGGAAAGGAAACACCATATATTTT	CASSPRTGKGNTIYF
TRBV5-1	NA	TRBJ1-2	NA	TGCGCCAGCAGCTTGGAGGGCAGGGGCTATGGCTACACCTTC	CASSLEGRGYGYTF
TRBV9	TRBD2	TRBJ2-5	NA	TGTGCCAGCAGCGTGGGACTAGCGGGACGGGAGACCCAGTACTTC	CASSVGLAGRETQYF
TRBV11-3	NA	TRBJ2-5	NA	TGTGCCAGCAGCTTAAAGGGAGAGACCCAGTACTTC	CASSLKGETQYF
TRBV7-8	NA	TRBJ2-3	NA	TGTGCCAGCAGCCCCACGGACAGTCCAGATACGCAGTATTTT	CASSPTDSPDTQYF
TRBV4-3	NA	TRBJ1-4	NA	TGCGCCAGCAGCCAAGAGTCTCAAGTCCCAACTAATGAAAAACTGTTTTTT	CASSQESQVPTNEKLFF
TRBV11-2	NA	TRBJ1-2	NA	TGTGCCAGCAGCTTAGAGAGGTTCAGAAGGACGGGCCACTCTAACTATGGCTACACCTTC	CASSLERFRRTGHSNYGYTF
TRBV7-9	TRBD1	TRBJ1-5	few	TGTGCCAGCAGCAATGACAGGGGGCCGGGGCAGCCCCAGCATTTT	CASSNDRGPGQPQHF
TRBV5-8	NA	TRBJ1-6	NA	TGTGCCAGCAGCTTGGCCTTGGCTGGATCACCCCTCCACTTT	CASSLALAGSPLHF
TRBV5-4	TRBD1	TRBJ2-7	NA	TGTGCCAGCAGCGTCGGACAGGTCAACGAGCAGTACTTC	CASSVGQVNEQYF
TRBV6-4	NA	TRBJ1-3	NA	TGTGCCAGCTTGGCCCAACTCACGGGAAGCTCTGGAAACACCATATATTTT	CASLAQLTGSSGNTIYF
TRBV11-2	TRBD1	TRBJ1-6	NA	TGTGCCAGCAGCTTAGACAGGGGGCGTGGGTATAATTCACCCCTCCACTTT	CASSLDRGRGYNSPLHF
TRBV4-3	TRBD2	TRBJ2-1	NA	TGCGCCAGCAGCCAGTGGACTAGCGGCTCCTACAATGAGCAGTTCTTC	CASSQWTSGSYNEQFF
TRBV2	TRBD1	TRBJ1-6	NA	TGTGCCAGCAGTGCGGGACAGGGGTCCCCCACCCTCCACTTT	CASSAGQGSPTLHF
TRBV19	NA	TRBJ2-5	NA	TGTGCCAGTAGTTATAGTGGGGAGGCACAAGAGACCCAGTACTTC	CASSYSGEAQETQYF
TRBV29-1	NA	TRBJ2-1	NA	TGCAGCGTAGCGGAGTCCTACAATGAGCAGTTCTTC	CSVAESYNEQFF
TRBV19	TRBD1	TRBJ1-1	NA	TGTGCCAGTAGTATCCCCCGGACAGGGGGTCGCACTGAAGCTTTCTTT	CASSIPRTGGRTEAFF
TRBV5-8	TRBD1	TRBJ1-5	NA	TGTGCCAGCACGGGGACAGCCCTTTCCCAGCCCCAGCATTTT	CASTGTALSQPQHF
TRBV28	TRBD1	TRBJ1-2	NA	TGTGCCAGCACTCTCCAACCGGGACAGCTAAACTATGGCTACACCTTC	CASTLQPGQLNYGYTF
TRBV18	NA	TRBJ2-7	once	TGTGCCAGCTCACCACAAGGGGACGAGCAGTACTTC	CASSPQGDEQYF
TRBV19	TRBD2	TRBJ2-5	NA	TGTGCCAGTAGCCGAGGACTAGCAGAGACCCAGTACTTC	CASSRGLAETQYF
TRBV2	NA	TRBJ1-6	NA	TGTGCCAGCAGTGAAGCGGCCCTACGCCCCCTCCACTTT	CASSEAALRPLHF
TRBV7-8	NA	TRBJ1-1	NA	TGTGCCAGCAGCTCGTCCCGGGACCTTACTGAAGCTTTCTTT	CASSSSRDLTEAFF
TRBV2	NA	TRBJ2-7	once	TGTGCCAGCTCCGGACACTACGAGCAGTACTTC	CASSGHYEQYF
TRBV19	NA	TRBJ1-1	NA	TGTGCCAGTAGTACAAATCAGGGACCCGTTTTGGCTTTCTTT	CASSTNQGPVLAFF
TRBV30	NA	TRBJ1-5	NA	TGTGCCTGGAGTCGGGGGCTATATAGCAATCAGCCCCAGCATTTT	CAWSRGLYSNQPQHF
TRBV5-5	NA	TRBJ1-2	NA	TGTGCCAGCAGCCAACAGATGGCTAACTATGGCTACACCTTC	CASSQQMANYGYTF
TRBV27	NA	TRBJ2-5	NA	TGTGCCAGCAGTTTTCCGGGGGTCTCAAAAGAGACCCAGTACTTC	CASSFPGVSKETQYF
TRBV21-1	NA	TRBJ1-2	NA	TGTGCCAGCAGCAAAGCGCCGACAGGGGGTTCGGACTATGGCTACACCTTC	CASSKAPTGGSDYGYTF
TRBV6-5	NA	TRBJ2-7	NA	TGTGCCAGCAGACACGGCTCCTACGAGCAGTACTTC	CASRHGSYEQYF
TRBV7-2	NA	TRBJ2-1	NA	TGTGCCAGCAGCTTAGCAGGGGCATCCTACAATGAGCAGTTCTTC	CASSLAGASYNEQFF
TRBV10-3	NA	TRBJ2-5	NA	TGTGCCATCAGCGAGTTGGGGCCCGACGGGACCCAGTACTTC	CAISELGPDGTQYF
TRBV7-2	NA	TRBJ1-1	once	TGTGCCAGCAGCTTATCGAGCACTGAAGCTTTCTTT	CASSLSSTEAFF
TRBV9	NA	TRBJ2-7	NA	TGTGCCAGCAGCGACACCGGGACCCGTAACAAAAGGATCGACGAGCAGTACTTC	CASSDTGTRNKRIDEQYF
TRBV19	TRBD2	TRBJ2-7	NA	TGTGCCAGTAGTACCTATAGCGGGAGTATGATGGGCGAGCAGTACTTC	CASSTYSGSMMGEQYF
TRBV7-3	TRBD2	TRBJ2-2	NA	TGTGCCAGCTCACCGGGACTACTTACCGGGGAGCTGTTTTTT	CASSPGLLTGELFF
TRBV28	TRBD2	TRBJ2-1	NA	TGTGCCAGCAGTTTGGGCGGGGGCTCCTACAATGAGCAGTTCTTC	CASSLGGGSYNEQFF
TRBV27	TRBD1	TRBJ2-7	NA	TGTGCCAGCAGATTATCCGGGACAGGGCTTCCCTACGAGCAGTACTTC	CASRLSGTGLPYEQYF
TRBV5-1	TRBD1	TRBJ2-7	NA	TGCGCCAGCAGCTTAGCCGGGACAGGGAGGGGATACGAGCAGTACTTC	CASSLAGTGRGYEQYF
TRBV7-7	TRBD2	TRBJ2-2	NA	TGTGCCAGCAGCTCGACTAGCGGGCTTACCACCGGGGAGCTGTTTTTT	CASSSTSGLTTGELFF
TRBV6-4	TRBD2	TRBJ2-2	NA	TGTGCCAGCAGTGGTTCCGGACTAGACTTCCCCGCGAACACCGGGGAGCTGTTTTTT	CASSGSGLDFPANTGELFF
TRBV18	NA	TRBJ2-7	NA	TGTGCCAGCTCACTTCCACAGGCCTACGAGCAGTACTTC	CASSLPQAYEQYF
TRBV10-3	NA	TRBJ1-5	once	TGTGCCATCAGCGAGCAAGGTAGCAATCAGCCCCAGCATTTT	CAISEQGSNQPQHF
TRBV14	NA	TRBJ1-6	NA	TGTGCCAGCAGCCCGACAGGCCCCTCACCCCTCCACTTT	CASSPTGPSPLHF
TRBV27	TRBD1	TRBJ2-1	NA	TGTGCCAGCAGGCTATTGACCGGGACAGGGACTTACAATGAGCAGTTCTTC	CASRLLTGTGTYNEQFF
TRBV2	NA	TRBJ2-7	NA	TGTGCCAGCAGTGAGGGGGCCGCCGTCGAGCAGTACTTC	CASSEGAAVEQYF
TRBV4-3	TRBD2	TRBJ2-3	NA	TGCGCCAGCAGCCACAGCGGGAGGGCAGACGATACGCAGTATTTT	CASSHSGRADDTQYF
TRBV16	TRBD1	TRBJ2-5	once	TGTGCCAGCAGCCAAACCGTGACAGGGGGAAGGGAGACCCAGTACTTC	CASSQTVTGGRETQYF
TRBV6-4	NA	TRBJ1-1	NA	TGTGCCAGCAGTGCGTCCAGGAACACTGAAGCTTTCTTT	CASSASRNTEAFF
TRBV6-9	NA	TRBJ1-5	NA	TGTGCCAGCAGTTATTCGGGTAGCAATCAGCCCCAGCATTTT	CASSYSGSNQPQHF
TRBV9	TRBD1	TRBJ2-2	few	TGTGCCAGCAGCGTAGGGGACAGGGTCACCGGGGAGCTGTTTTTT	CASSVGDRVTGELFF
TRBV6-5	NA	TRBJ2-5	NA	TGTGCCAGCAGTCGGGGACTTTTGAGGGAGACCCAGTACTTC	CASSRGLLRETQYF
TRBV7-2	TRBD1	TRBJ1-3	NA	TGTGCCAGCAGCTTACTCCGAGACAGGGTTAGAAACACCATATATTTT	CASSLLRDRVRNTIYF